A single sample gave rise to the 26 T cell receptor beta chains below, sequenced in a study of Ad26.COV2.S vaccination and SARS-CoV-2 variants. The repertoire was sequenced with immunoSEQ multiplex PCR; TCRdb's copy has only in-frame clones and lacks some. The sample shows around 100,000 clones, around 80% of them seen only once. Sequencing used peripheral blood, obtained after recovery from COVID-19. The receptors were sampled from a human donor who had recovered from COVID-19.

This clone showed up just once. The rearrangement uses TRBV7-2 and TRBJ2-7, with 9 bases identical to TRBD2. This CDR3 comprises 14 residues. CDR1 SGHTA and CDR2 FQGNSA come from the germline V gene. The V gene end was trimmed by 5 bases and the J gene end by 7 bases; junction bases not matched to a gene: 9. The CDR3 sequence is CASSTSGGPLEQYF. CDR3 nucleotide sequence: TGTGCCAGCAGCACCAGCGGGGGGCCCTTAGAGCAGTACTTC.

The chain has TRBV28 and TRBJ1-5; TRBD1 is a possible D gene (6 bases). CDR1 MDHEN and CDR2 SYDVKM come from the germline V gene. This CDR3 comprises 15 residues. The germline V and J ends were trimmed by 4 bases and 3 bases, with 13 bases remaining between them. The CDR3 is CASSSPTGPNQPQHF. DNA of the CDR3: TGTGCCAGCAGTTCCCCGACAGGCCCCAATCAGCCCCAGCATTTT.

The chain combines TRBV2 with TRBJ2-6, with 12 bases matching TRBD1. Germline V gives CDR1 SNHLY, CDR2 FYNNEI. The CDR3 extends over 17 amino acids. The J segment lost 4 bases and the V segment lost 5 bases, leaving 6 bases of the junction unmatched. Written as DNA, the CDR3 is TGTGCCAGCAGTTCGGGACAGGGGGCATCCGGGGCCAACGTCCTGACTTTC. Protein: CASSSGQGASGANVLTF. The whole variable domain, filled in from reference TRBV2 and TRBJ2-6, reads EPEVTQTPSHQVTQMGQEVILRCVPISNHLYFYWYRQILGQKVEFLVSFYNNEISEKSEIFDDQFSVERPDGSNFTLKIRSTKLEDSAMYFCASSSGQGASGANVLTFGAGSRLTVL.

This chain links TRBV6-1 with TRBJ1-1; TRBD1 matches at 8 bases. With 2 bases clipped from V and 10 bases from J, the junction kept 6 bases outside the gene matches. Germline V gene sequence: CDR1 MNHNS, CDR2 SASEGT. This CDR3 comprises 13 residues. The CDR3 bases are TGTGCCAGCAGTGAAACAGGGGGGTTATTAGCTTTCTTT. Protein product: CASSETGGLLAFF.

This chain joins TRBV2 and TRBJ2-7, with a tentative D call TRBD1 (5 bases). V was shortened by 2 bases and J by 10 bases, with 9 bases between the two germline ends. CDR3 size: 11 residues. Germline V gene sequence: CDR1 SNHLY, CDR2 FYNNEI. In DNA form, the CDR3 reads TGTGCCAGCAGTGAATCCCAGGGACAGTACTTC. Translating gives CASSESQGQYF. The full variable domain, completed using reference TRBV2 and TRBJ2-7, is EPEVTQTPSHQVTQMGQEVILRCVPISNHLYFYWYRQILGQKVEFLVSFYNNEISEKSEIFDDQFSVERPDGSNFTLKIRSTKLEDSAMYFCASSESQGQYFGPGTRLTVT.

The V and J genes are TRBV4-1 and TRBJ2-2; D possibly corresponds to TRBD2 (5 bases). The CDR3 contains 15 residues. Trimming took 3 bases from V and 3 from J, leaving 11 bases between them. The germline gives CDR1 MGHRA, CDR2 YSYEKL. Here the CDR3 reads CASSQMRVDTGELFF. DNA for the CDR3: TGCGCCAGCAGCCAGATGAGGGTGGACACCGGGGAGCTGTTTTTT.

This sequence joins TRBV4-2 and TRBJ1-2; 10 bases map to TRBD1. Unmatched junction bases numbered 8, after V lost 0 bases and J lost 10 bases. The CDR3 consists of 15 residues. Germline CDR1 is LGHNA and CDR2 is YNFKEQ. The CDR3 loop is CASSQDFGTGVAYTF. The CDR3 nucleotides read TGTGCCAGCAGCCAAGACTTCGGGACAGGGGTAGCCTACACCTTC.

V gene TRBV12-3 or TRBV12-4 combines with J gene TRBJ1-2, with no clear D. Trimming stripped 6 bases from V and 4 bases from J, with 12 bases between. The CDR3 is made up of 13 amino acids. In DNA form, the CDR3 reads TGTGCCAGCAGCCGTCGGACGGTCTATGGCTACACCTTC. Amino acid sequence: CASSRRTVYGYTF.

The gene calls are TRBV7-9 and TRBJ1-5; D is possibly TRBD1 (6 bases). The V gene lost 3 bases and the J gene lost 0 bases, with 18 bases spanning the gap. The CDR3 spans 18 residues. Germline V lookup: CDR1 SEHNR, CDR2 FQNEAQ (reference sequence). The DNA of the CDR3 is TGTGCCAGCAGCTTCTCGACTGGACAGATCGTTAGCAATCAGCCCCAGCATTTT. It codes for CASSFSTGQIVSNQPQHF.

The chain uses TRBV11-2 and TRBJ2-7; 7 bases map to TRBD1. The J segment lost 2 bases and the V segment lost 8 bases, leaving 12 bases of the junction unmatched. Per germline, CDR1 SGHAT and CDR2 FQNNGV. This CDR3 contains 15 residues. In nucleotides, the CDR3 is TGTGCCAGCCGAACCCTACAGGGGAAGGCCTACGAGCAGTACTTC. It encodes CASRTLQGKAYEQYF.

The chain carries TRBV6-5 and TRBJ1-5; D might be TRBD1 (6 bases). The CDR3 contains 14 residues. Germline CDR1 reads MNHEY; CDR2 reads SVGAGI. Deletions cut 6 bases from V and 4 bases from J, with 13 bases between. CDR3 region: CASRGGQPNQPQHF. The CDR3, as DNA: TGTGCCAGCAGAGGAGGACAGCCGAATCAGCCCCAGCATTTT.

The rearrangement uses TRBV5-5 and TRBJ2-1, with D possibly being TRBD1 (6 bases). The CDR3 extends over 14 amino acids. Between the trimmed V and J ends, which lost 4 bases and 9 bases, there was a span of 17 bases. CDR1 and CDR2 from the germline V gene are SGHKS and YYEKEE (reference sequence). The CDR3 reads CASSRESGVSEQFF. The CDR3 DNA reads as TGTGCCAGCAGCAGGGAGTCAGGGGTTAGTGAGCAGTTCTTC.

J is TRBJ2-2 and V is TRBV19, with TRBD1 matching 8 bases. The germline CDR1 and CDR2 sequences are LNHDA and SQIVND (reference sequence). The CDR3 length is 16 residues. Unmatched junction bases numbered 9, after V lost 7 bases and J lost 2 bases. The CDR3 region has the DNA TGTGCCAGTATGCGGGACAGGTACCGTAACACCGGGGAGCTGTTTTTT. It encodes CASMRDRYRNTGELFF.

The CDR3, as DNA: TGTGCCAGCAGTCGACTAGCCTACGAGCAGTACTTC. Translation gives CASSRLAYEQYF. V usage is TRBV6-2 or TRBV6-3 and J usage is TRBJ2-7, with a possible D match to TRBD2 (6 bases). The CDR3 length is 12 residues. V lost 5 bases and J lost 2, with 7 bases in between. The germline gives CDR1 MNHEY, CDR2 SVGEGT.

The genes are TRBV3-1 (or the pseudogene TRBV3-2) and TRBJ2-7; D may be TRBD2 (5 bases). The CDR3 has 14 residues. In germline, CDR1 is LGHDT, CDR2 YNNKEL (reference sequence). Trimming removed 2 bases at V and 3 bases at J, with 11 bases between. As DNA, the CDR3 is TGTGCCAGCAGCCAAACCTCGGGGAGCTACGAGCAGTACTTC. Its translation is CASSQTSGSYEQYF.

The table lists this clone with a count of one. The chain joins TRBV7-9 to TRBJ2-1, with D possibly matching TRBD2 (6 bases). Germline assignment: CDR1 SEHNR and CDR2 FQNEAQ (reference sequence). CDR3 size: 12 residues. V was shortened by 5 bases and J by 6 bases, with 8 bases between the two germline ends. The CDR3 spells CASSTGGNEQFF. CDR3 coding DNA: TGTGCCAGCAGCACCGGGGGCAATGAGCAGTTCTTC.

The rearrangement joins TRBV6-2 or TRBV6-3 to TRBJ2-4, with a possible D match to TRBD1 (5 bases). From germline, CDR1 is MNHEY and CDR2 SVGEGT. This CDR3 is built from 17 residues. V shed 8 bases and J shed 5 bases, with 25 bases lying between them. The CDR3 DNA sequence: TGTGCCAGCTGCCTTGGCGGATCGACAGCCTCACAAAACATTCAGTACTTC. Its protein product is CASCLGGSTASQNIQYF.

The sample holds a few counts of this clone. The CDR3 nucleotides read TGTGCCTGGAGTTTCGTGTCAGGGACGAACACTGAAGCTTTCTTT. Its protein product is CAWSFVSGTNTEAFF. J is TRBJ1-1 and V is TRBV30; a possible D gene is TRBD1 (5 bases). This CDR3 spans 15 amino acids. V lost 2 bases and J lost 1, with 14 bases in between. CDR1 GTSNPN and CDR2 SVGIG come from the germline V gene (reference sequence).

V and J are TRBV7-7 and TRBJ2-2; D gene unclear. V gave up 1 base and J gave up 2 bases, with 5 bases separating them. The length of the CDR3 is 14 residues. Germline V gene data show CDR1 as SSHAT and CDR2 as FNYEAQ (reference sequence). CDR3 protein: CASSLGLNTGELFF. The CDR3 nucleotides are TGTGCCAGCAGCTTAGGGCTAAACACCGGGGAGCTGTTTTTT.

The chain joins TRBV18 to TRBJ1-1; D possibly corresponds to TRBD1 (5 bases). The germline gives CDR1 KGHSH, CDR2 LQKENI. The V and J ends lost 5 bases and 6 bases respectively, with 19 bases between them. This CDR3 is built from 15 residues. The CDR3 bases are TGTGCCAGCTCAGAACGACAGACTTTTCTGGCTGAAGCTTTCTTT. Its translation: CASSERQTFLAEAFF.

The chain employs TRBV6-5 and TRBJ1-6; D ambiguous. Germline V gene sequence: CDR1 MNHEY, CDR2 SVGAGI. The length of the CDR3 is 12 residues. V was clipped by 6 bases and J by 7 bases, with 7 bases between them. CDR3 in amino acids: CASSHTNSPLHF. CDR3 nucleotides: TGTGCCAGCAGCCACACGAATTCACCCCTCCACTTT.

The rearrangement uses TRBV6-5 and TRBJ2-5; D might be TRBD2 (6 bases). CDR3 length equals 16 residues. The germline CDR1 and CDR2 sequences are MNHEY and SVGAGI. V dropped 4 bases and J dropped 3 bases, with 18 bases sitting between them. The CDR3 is CASSSLLVAEKETQYF. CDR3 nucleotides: TGTGCCAGCAGTTCCCTCTTGGTAGCGGAAAAAGAGACCCAGTACTTC.

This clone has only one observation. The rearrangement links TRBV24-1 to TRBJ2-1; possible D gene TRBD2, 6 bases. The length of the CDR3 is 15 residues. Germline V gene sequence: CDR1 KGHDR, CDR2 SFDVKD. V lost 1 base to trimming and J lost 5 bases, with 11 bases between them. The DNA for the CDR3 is TGTGCCACCAGTGATTTCGGGGGAGTTAACAATGAGCAGTTCTTC. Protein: CATSDFGGVNNEQFF.

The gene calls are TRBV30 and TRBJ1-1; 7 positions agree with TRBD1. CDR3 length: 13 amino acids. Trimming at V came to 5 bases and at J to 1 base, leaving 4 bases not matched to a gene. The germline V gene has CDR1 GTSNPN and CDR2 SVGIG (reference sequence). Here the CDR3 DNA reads TGTGCCTGGCAGACAGGGAGGAACACTGAAGCTTTCTTT. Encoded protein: CAWQTGRNTEAFF.

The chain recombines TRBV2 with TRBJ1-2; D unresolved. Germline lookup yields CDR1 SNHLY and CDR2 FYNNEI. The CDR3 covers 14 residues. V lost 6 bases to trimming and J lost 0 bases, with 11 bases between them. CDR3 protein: CASRSTVTNYGYTF. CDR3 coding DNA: TGTGCCAGCAGGTCTACAGTTACTAACTATGGCTACACCTTC.

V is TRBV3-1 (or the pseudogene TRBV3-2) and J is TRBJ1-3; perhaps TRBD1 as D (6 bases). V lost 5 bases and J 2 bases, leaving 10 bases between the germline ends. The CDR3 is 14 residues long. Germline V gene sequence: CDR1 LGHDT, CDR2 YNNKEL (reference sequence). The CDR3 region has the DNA TGTGCCAGCAGCTCCTGGACAGCTGGAAACACCATATATTTT. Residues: CASSSWTAGNTIYF.